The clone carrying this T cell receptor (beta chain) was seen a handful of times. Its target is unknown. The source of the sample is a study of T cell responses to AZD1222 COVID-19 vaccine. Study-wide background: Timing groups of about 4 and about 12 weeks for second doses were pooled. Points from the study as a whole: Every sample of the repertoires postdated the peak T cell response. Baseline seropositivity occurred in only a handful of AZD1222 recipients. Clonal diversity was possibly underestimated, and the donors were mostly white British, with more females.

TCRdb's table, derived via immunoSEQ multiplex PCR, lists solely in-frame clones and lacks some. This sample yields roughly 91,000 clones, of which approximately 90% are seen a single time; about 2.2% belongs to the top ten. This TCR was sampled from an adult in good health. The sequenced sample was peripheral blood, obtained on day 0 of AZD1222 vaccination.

The CDR3 here is CASTPGTGGGTGELFF. CDR3 sequence (DNA): TGTGCCAGTACCCCCGGGACAGGGGGAGGCACCGGGGAGCTGTTTTTT. The chain recombines TRBV19 with TRBJ2-2, with 11 positions matching TRBD1. V lost 7 bases and J lost 4; bases outside the gene matches: 8. There are 16 residues in the CDR3. Germline V gene sequence: CDR1 LNHDA, CDR2 SQIVND (reference sequence).